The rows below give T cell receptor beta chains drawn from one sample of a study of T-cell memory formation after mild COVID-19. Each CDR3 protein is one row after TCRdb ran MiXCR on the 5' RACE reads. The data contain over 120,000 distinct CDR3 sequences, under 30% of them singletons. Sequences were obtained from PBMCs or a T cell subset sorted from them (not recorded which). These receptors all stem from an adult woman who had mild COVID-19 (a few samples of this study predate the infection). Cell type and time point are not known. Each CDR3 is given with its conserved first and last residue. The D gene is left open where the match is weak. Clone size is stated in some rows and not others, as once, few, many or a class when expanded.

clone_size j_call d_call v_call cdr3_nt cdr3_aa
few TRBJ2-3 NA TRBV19 TGTGCCAGTAGTAAAGAGGGGGGGGCACATCATACGCAGTATTTT CASSKEGGAHHTQYF
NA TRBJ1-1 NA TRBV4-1 TGCGCCAGCAGCCTTACGGGGAACGCGAACACTGAAGCTTTCTTT CASSLTGNANTEAFF
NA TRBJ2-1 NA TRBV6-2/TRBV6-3 TGTGCCAGCAGCCCCCAGGGAACCTACAATGAGCAGTTCTTC CASSPQGTYNEQFF
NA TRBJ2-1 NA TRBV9 TGTGCCAGCAAAGCGGGCCTGGATTACAATGAGCAGTTCTTC CASKAGLDYNEQFF
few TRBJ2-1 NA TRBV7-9 TGTGCCAGCCCCCCCCCGGAGAGCTCCTACAATGAGCAGTTCTTC CASPPPESSYNEQFF
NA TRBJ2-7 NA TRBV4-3 TGCGCCAGCAGCCAAGAGACTAGAGGAGGCTACGAGCAGTACTTC CASSQETRGGYEQYF
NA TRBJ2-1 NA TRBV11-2 TGTGCCAGCAGCTTAGGTCTAGCCCCTCCCTACAATGAGCAGTTCTTC CASSLGLAPPYNEQFF
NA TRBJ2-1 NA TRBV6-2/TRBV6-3 TGTGCCAGCAGCCCGGCCTCCGCCCACGATGAGCAGTTCTTC CASSPASAHDEQFF
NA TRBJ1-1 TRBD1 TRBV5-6 TGTGCCAGCAGCAGGGATGACAGGGAGGGATTTATTGAAGCTTTCTTT CASSRDDREGFIEAFF
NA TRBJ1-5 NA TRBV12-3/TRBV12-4 TGTGCCAGCAGTTTCTGGACGGACCTTAGCAATCAGCCCCAGCATTTT CASSFWTDLSNQPQHF
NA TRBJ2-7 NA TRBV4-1 TGCGCCAGCAGCGTTACCGAGTTTTCCGGGGGCCGAGCTGGGGAGTACTTC CASSVTEFSGGRAGEYF
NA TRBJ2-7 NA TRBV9 TGTGCCAGCAGCGTAGGGGATGTGTCCGAGCAGTACTTC CASSVGDVSEQYF
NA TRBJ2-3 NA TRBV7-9 TGTGCCAGCAGCTCGATAGACTACAGACTTGGCACAGATACGCAGTATTTT CASSSIDYRLGTDTQYF
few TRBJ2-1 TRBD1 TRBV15 TGTGCCACCAGCTACGGACAGGGAGAGTACAATGAGCAGTTCTTC CATSYGQGEYNEQFF
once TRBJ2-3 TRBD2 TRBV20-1 TGCAGTGCCGCCGGGGCTAGCGGGAGTGCCACAGATACGCAGTATTTT CSAAGASGSATDTQYF
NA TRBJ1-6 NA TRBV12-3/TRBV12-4 TGTGCCAGCAGTTTCATTGGGAATTCACCCCTCCACTTT CASSFIGNSPLHF
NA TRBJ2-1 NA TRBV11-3 TGTGCCAGCAGCTTAGATCTCTGGAGTAGCGATGAGCAGTTCTTC CASSLDLWSSDEQFF
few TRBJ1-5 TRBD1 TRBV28 TGTGCCACCACCGGGACAGGGGGCCCTTTGGACAATCAGCCCCAGCATTTT CATTGTGGPLDNQPQHF
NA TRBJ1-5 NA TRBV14 TGTGCCAGCAGCCAAGATTTTGGGCAGACGCGTAGCAATCAGCCCCAGCATTTT CASSQDFGQTRSNQPQHF
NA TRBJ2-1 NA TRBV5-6 TGTGCCAGCAGCTTGGGCAGGGTTTCCTACAATGAGCAGTTCTTC CASSLGRVSYNEQFF
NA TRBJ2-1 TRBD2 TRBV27 TGTGCCAGCACCCCGACGGGGGGGTACAATGAGCAGTTCTTC CASTPTGGYNEQFF
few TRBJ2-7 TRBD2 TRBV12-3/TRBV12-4 TGTGCCAGCTCCCCGGTAGCGGGTGGTTACGAGCAGTACTTC CASSPVAGGYEQYF
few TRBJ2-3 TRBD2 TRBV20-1 TGCAGTGCTAGGACTAGCGGCGACCCTAGCACAGATACGCAGTATTTT CSARTSGDPSTDTQYF
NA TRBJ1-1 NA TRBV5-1 TGCGCCAGCAGCTCCCCAGGGGAGCTGAAAACTGAAGCTTTCTTT CASSSPGELKTEAFF
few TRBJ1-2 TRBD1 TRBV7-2 TGTGCCAGCAGCTTAGCGGCCCCGACAGGGGACTATGGCTACACCTTC CASSLAAPTGDYGYTF
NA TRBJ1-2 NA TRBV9 TGTGCCAGCAGCGTAGAAACCCGGCCCCAGGGGAACTATGGCTACACCTTC CASSVETRPQGNYGYTF
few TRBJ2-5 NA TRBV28 TGTGCCAGCAACAGCCAAGAGACCCAGTACTTC CASNSQETQYF
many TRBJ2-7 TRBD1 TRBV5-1 TGTGCCAGCAGCTTAGGGGACAGCTCCTACGAGCAGTACTTC CASSLGDSSYEQYF
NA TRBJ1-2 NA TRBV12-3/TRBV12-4 TGTGCCAGCAGACCCGGGTCGGTCTATGGCTACACCTTC CASRPGSVYGYTF
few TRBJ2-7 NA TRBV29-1 TGCAGCGCTGGACAGTATAATAGCAACGAGCAGTACTTC CSAGQYNSNEQYF
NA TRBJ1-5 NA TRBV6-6 TGTGCCAGCAGTTACCCGGGGGGGAACAATCAGCCCCAGCATTTT CASSYPGGNNQPQHF
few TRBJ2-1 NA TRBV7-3 TGTGCCAGCAGCCCCTCCGGGTCCCATCAGGAGCAGTTCTTC CASSPSGSHQEQFF
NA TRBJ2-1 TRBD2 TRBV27 TGTGCCAGCAGTTTGCTACTAGCGGCACACAATGAGCAGTTCTTC CASSLLLAAHNEQFF
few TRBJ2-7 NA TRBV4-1 TGCGCCAGCAGCCAGCCGGGACAAGCCTACGAGCAGTACTTC CASSQPGQAYEQYF
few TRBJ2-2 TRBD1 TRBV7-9 TGTGCCAGCAGCGCAAAAACGGGACAGGGGTCGACCGGGGAGCTGTTTTTT CASSAKTGQGSTGELFF
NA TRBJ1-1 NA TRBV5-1 TGCGCCAGCAGCGGGGCCCCGCAGGGCGGCACTGAAGCTTTCTTT CASSGAPQGGTEAFF
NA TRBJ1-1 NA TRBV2 TGTGCCAGCAGGGTGACTAACAGGGAGGGGGACACTGAAGCTTTCTTT CASRVTNREGDTEAFF
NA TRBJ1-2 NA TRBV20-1 TGCAGTGCCAAGGCGCTTAAATTCCTCACCTTC CSAKALKFLTF
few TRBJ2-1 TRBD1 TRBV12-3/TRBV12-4 TGTGCCAGCAGTTTAGCAGGGACAGGGGAGCAGTTCTTC CASSLAGTGEQFF